The 29 T cell receptor beta chains reported below all come from one sample, sequenced in a study of T cells in Graves' hyperthyroidism and ophthalmopathy. RNA transcripts provided the source from which TCR beta CDR3 regions were amplified. With the HTBI primer set, the TCR CDR3 went through a first round of RT-PCR. One entry per CDR3 protein, called by TCRdb with MiXCR from the multiplex PCR reads. The table shows around 580,000 distinct CDR3 sequences, with roughly 46% occurring only once. Sequencing was done on a sample of peripheral blood or thyroid tissue (not recorded which). The source is a woman in her late teens or twenties with Graves' hyperthyroidism.

This clonotype was observed a few times. The chain uses TRBV29-1 and TRBJ2-3, with 8 positions matching TRBD2. Per germline, CDR1 SQVTM and CDR2 ANQGSEA. The CDR3 totals 14 residues. With 4 bases clipped from V and 2 bases from J, the junction kept 5 bases outside the gene matches. DNA for the CDR3: TGCAGCGTTGCACGGGAGGGCCACACAGATACGCAGTATTTT. Translated, it gives CSVAREGHTDTQYF.

The table lists this clonotype with a few counts. The chain recombines TRBV2 with TRBJ2-3; D might be TRBD1 or TRBD2, each matching 5 bases. The CDR3 covers 13 residues. Per germline, CDR1 SNHLY and CDR2 FYNNEI. Trimming removed 7 bases at V and 6 bases at J, with 14 bases between. CDR3 region: CASIPGRYDTQYF. CDR3 nucleotide sequence: TGTGCCAGCATCCCGGGGCGTTATGATACGCAGTATTTT. Supplemented by reference TRBV2 and TRBJ2-3, the full variable domain reads EPEVTQTPSHQVTQMGQEVILRCVPISNHLYFYWYRQILGQKVEFLVSFYNNEISEKSEIFDDQFSVERPDGSNFTLKIRSTKLEDSAMYFCASIPGRYDTQYFGPGTRLTVL.

This clonotype was picked up a small number of times. J is TRBJ2-7 and V is TRBV20-1, with D possibly TRBD1 on 5 matching bases. V lost 4 bases and J lost 4, with 11 bases in between. The CDR3 spans 12 residues. Germline assignment: CDR1 DFQATT and CDR2 SNEGSKA (reference sequence). CDR3 in amino acids: CSATLKGYEQYF. In nucleotides, the CDR3 is TGCAGTGCTACCCTTAAGGGGTACGAGCAGTACTTC.

Ten or more counts support this clonotype. The J gene is TRBJ1-6, the V gene TRBV4-2, with D unresolved. Trimming took off 0 bases at V and 5 bases at J, with 14 bases between the two ends. Germline V lookup: CDR1 LGHNA, CDR2 YNFKEQ. The CDR3 length is 17 residues. CDR3 nucleotide sequence: TGTGCCAGCAGCCAAGATCCGGTTGGACGGGATAATTCACCCCTCCACTTT. Protein sequence: CASSQDPVGRDNSPLHF.

Ten or more counts support this clonotype. The chain couples TRBV20-1 to TRBJ1-4; 7 bases agree with TRBD1. The CDR3 spans 14 residues. With 5 bases clipped from V and 3 bases from J, the junction kept 6 bases outside the gene matches. Germline CDR1 and CDR2: DFQATT and SNEGSKA (reference sequence). In DNA, the CDR3 is TGCAGTGCTTCTCGGACAGGCCCTAATGAAAAACTGTTTTTT. It encodes CSASRTGPNEKLFF.

This clonotype was observed at least ten times. This chain links TRBV20-1 with TRBJ2-7; 10 bases line up with TRBD2. The trim removed 7 bases at V and 5 bases at J, leaving 14 bases unmatched. Germline lookup yields CDR1 DFQATT and CDR2 SNEGSKA (reference sequence). The CDR3 consists of 15 residues. CDR3 sequence: CSGIPYSGRRNEQYF. The CDR3 DNA sequence: TGCAGTGGAATCCCCTATAGCGGGAGGAGGAACGAGCAGTACTTC.

The genes are TRBV7-9 and TRBJ1-5, with unresolved D. This CDR3 region has 15 residues. CDR1 is SEHNR, CDR2 FQNEAQ, per germline (reference sequence). The V end lost 0 bases, the J end lost 11 bases, and 17 bases lay between the germline ends. The CDR3 DNA reads as TGTGCCAGCAGCTTAGCGATGGAGGGATCGGAGACCCAGCATTTT. This encodes CASSLAMEGSETQHF.

Regarding this clonotype: No conserved phenylalanine or tryptophan is present at the end of the CDR3, so a read error is the likely explanation. The DNA is omitted, as the CDR3 cannot be located on it reliably, and the CDR3 follows TCRdb's listing. This chain uses TRBV10-3 with TRBJ1-1. Per germline, CDR1 ENHRY and CDR2 SYGVKD. The CDR3 is 8 residues long, counting both termini. CDR3 residues: CAIGGGRG.

This clonotype was detected many times. The chain's CDR3 is CASKGKGLNTEAFF. DNA of the CDR3: TGTGCCAGCAAGGGAAAGGGACTGAACACTGAAGCTTTCTTT. The V gene is TRBV12-3 or TRBV12-4, the J gene TRBJ1-1; tentative D call: TRBD1 (5 bases). Trimming stripped 7 bases from V and 0 bases from J, with 12 bases between. This CDR3 region has 14 residues.

The V gene is TRBV2, the J gene TRBJ1-4, with a weak D call TRBD1 (6 bases). Germline V gene sequence: CDR1 SNHLY, CDR2 FYNNEI. The CDR3 spans 15 residues. V was shortened by 6 bases and J by 8 bases, with 19 bases between the two germline ends. The CDR3 here is CASRLDRPGREKLFF. The DNA for the CDR3 is TGTGCCAGCAGACTCGACAGGCCGGGAAGGGAAAAACTGTTTTTT.

This clonotype was recorded many times. V is TRBV20-1 and J is TRBJ2-7, with 12 positions matching TRBD2. Per the germline V gene, CDR1 is DFQATT and CDR2 is SNEGSKA (reference sequence). V gave up 0 bases and J gave up 5 bases; unmatched junction bases: 5. This CDR3 contains 15 residues. The CDR3 loop reads CSARETSGSRHEQYF. The DNA of the CDR3 is TGCAGTGCTAGAGAGACTAGCGGGAGTCGACACGAGCAGTACTTC.

J is TRBJ2-6 and V is TRBV20-1, with D possibly being TRBD1 (6 bases). The V gene lost 3 bases and the J gene lost 0 bases, with 9 bases spanning the gap. This CDR3 is 15 amino acids long. Germline-derived CDR1 and CDR2 are DFQATT and SNEGSKA (reference sequence). CDR3 protein: CSASRGGSGANVLTF. CDR3 nucleotides: TGCAGTGCTAGTCGAGGGGGCTCTGGGGCCAACGTCCTGACTTTC.

There are many counts of this clonotype. The chain uses TRBV20-1 and TRBJ2-7; possibly TRBD2 for D (6 bases). The V end lost 3 bases, the J end lost 2 bases, and 14 bases lay between the germline ends. The length of the CDR3 is 14 residues. From germline, CDR1 is DFQATT and CDR2 SNEGSKA (reference sequence). The CDR3 coding sequence is TGCAGTGCTAGCTCGGGGGATACCCCCTACGAGCAGTACTTC. Translated: CSASSGDTPYEQYF.

This rearrangement joins TRBV9 to TRBJ1-2; unclear D gene. V shed 0 bases and J shed 2 bases, with 8 bases lying between them. The CDR3 contains 14 residues. Germline V gene data show CDR1 as SGDLS and CDR2 as YYNGEE. CDR3 protein: CASSVGKINYGYTF. Written as DNA, the CDR3 is TGTGCCAGCAGCGTAGGGAAGATCAACTATGGCTACACCTTC.

This chain links TRBV9 with TRBJ2-5; the D gene is possibly TRBD1 (5 bases). CDR3 length: 13 residues. Trimming took 0 bases from V and 11 from J, leaving 14 bases between them. Looked up from germline, CDR1 is SGDLS and CDR2 is YYNGEE. CDR3 nucleotides: TGTGCCAGCAGCGTAGGACAGCTCGATGAGCAGTACTTC. Translated, it gives CASSVGQLDEQYF. The complete variable domain, with remaining parts taken from reference TRBV9 and TRBJ2-5, reads DSGVTQTPKHLITATGQRVTLRCSPRSGDLSVYWYQQSLDQGLQFLIQYYNGEERAKGNILERFSAQQFPDLHSELNLSSLELGDSALYFCASSVGQLDEQYFGPGTRLLVL.

A note on this clonotype: The junction does not match germline at one end; this may be a read error. The chain uses TRBV10-2 and TRBJ2-7; TRBD2 matches 11 bases. Germline V gives CDR1 WSHSY, CDR2 SAAADI. CDR3 size: 15 residues. CDR3 residues: CASRELAGVSYGQYF. DNA for the CDR3: TGCGCCAGCAGGGAACTAGCGGGGGTCTCCTACGGGCAGTACTTC.

Comment on this clonotype: This sequence may be a read error, since a much larger clone differs from it by one base. The J gene is TRBJ2-7, the V gene TRBV12-3 or TRBV12-4; the D gene is possibly TRBD2 (6 bases). There are 14 residues in the CDR3. Deletions cut 7 bases from V and 7 bases from J, with 20 bases between. The CDR3 reads CASKRDSTYNEQYF. CDR3 DNA sequence: TGTGCCAGCAAAAGGGACTCAACCTACAATGAGCAGTACTTC.

The chain employs TRBV5-1 and TRBJ2-6; 8 bases align to TRBD1. CDR1 SGHRS and CDR2 YFSETQ come from the germline V gene. V shed 5 bases and J 0 bases; nucleotides not matched to a gene: 16. This CDR3 comprises 20 residues. For the CDR3, the DNA is TGCGCCAGCAGGCAGACAGGGGCGCCCGAAACCAACTCTGGGGCCAACGTCCTGACTTTC. It specifies CASRQTGAPETNSGANVLTF.

Concerning this clonotype: A much bigger clone sits one base away, suggesting this may be a read error. The chain employs TRBV12-5 and TRBJ2-5; the D is unclear. The V gene's germline CDR1 is LGHNT and CDR2 FRNRAP. The CDR3 is 11 residues long. This CDR3 reads CAGGTEKTQYF. As DNA, the CDR3 is TGTGCTGGTGGAACGGAGAAGACCCAGTACTTC. Combining the CDR3 with reference TRBV12-5 and TRBJ2-5 gives the whole variable domain DARVTQTPRHKVTEMGQEVTMRCQPILGHNTVFWYRQTMMQGLELLAYFRNRAPLDDSGMPKDRFSAEMPDATLATLKIQPSEPRDSAVYFCAGGTEKTQYFGPGTRLLVL.

The table lists this clonotype with many counts. The chain joins TRBV12-3 or TRBV12-4 to TRBJ2-7; D remains unclear. The CDR3 has 14 residues. With 5 bases removed from V and 4 bases from J, the gap between germline ends came to 15 bases. CDR3 DNA sequence: TGTGCCAGCAGTCCCGCGGCCGCATGGTACGAGCAGTACTTC. Its protein is CASSPAAAWYEQYF.

This clonotype was recorded at least ten times. This rearrangement joins TRBV7-9 to TRBJ1-5; TRBD1 aligns across 10 bases. Losses at the gene ends were 5 bases for V and 6 bases for J; bases not matched to a gene: 4. The CDR3 is 14 residues long. Germline loops: CDR1 SEHNR, CDR2 FQNEAQ (reference sequence). The CDR3 bases are TGTGCCAGCAGCCGCGGGACAGGGGTTCAGCCCCAGCATTTT. It codes for CASSRGTGVQPQHF.

This sequence joins TRBV2 and TRBJ1-4; D is unresolved. Trimming left V 4 bases short and J 7 bases short, with 10 bases between. The length of the CDR3 is 13 residues. From germline, CDR1 is SNHLY and CDR2 FYNNEI. The CDR3 reads CASSGWQLEKLFF. The CDR3 nucleotides read TGTGCCAGCAGTGGATGGCAGCTTGAAAAACTGTTTTTT.

The chain joins TRBV20-1 to TRBJ2-5; the D gene is possibly TRBD2 (5 bases). The V end lost 3 bases, the J end lost 6 bases, and 8 bases lay between the germline ends. This CDR3 has 11 amino acids. The V gene's germline CDR1 is DFQATT and CDR2 SNEGSKA (reference sequence). This CDR3 reads CSASDGKTQYF. The CDR3 coding sequence is TGCAGTGCTAGTGACGGGAAGACCCAGTACTTC.

This clonotype was counted at least ten times. The J gene is TRBJ1-1, the V gene TRBV12-3 or TRBV12-4, with D unresolved. V was clipped by 3 bases and J by 2 bases, with 22 bases between them. The CDR3 loop spans 18 amino acids. Written as DNA, the CDR3 is TGTGCCAGCAGTTTCGAAGGGCTGCAGAGACGATTCAACACTGAAGCTTTCTTT. Its translation is CASSFEGLQRRFNTEAFF.

V and J are TRBV7-2 and TRBJ2-7, with TRBD2 identical over 7 bases. V was pared by 5 bases and J by 2 bases, with 6 bases of the junction left unmatched. In germline, CDR1 is SGHTA, CDR2 FQGNSA. This CDR3 has 14 residues. The CDR3 sequence: CASSARLAAYEQYF. The CDR3 region has the DNA TGTGCCAGCAGCGCCAGACTAGCAGCCTACGAGCAGTACTTC.

Many counts were recorded for this clonotype. J is TRBJ2-7 and V is TRBV7-9; D gene uncertain. Germline V lookup: CDR1 SEHNR, CDR2 FQNEAQ (reference sequence). V was shortened by 2 bases and J by 2 bases, with 10 bases between the two germline ends. The length of the CDR3 is 14 residues. CDR3 region: CASSLLQAPYEQYF. For the CDR3, the DNA is TGTGCCAGCAGCTTATTGCAGGCACCCTACGAGCAGTACTTC.

This clonotype has a count of ten or more. The J gene is TRBJ1-4, the V gene TRBV29-1; D call uncertain. The germline gives CDR1 SQVTM, CDR2 ANQGSEA. CDR3 length: 15 amino acids. The V gene lost 0 bases and the J gene lost 6 bases, with 14 bases spanning the gap. This CDR3 is CSVEDNEGVYEKLFF. For the CDR3, the DNA is TGCAGCGTTGAAGATAATGAAGGAGTCTATGAAAAACTGTTTTTT.

Details on this clonotype: It is likely a read error, because the conserved phenylalanine at the end of the CDR3 is missing. The limits of the CDR3 on the DNA are not certain, so only TCRdb's listed CDR3 is given. The chain joins TRBV29-1 to TRBJ1-1. Germline CDR1 reads SQVTM; CDR2 reads ANQGSEA. The CDR3 extends over 10 residues, inclusive of both ends. The CDR3 here is CSVAGLAGEE.

A note on this clonotype: A much larger clone differs from this one at a single base, so this may be a read error. The chain's CDR3 is CASSQDSSGADVFF. For the CDR3, the DNA is TGCGCCAGCAGCCAAGATTCTTCGGGGGCAGACGTTTTCTTT. This rearrangement joins TRBV7-8 to TRBJ1-1, with D possibly being TRBD1 (6 bases). Germline CDR1 reads SGHVS; CDR2 reads FQNEAQ. The CDR3 runs to 14 residues.